The T cell receptor beta chain under discussion was sequenced for a study of blood T cell repertoires in COVID-19. Study-level information: Italy, Spain and the United States were the sources of the convalescent and acute COVID-19 samples.

CDR1 is LNHDA and CDR2 is SQIVND in the germline V gene (reference sequence). The CDR3 length is 15 residues. The V gene lost 7 bases and the J gene lost 0 bases, with 13 bases spanning the gap. Two negative PCRs, clearance, or symptom resolution had been documented for recovered Cohort 3 donors. Sequenced by immunoSEQ multiplex PCR; TCRdb stores in-frame clones only, minus some. The sample has 220,000 or so clones, about 83% seen once. What was sequenced was PBMCs or T cells enriched from blood (not recorded which). This chain joins TRBV19 and TRBJ1-5; D may be TRBD1 (5 bases). The source is a woman aged 35 to 49 who had recovered from COVID-19. CDR3 DNA: TGTGCCAGTACCCCGGACACCTATAGCAATCAGCCCCAGCATTTT. Its protein is CASTPDTYSNQPQHF.